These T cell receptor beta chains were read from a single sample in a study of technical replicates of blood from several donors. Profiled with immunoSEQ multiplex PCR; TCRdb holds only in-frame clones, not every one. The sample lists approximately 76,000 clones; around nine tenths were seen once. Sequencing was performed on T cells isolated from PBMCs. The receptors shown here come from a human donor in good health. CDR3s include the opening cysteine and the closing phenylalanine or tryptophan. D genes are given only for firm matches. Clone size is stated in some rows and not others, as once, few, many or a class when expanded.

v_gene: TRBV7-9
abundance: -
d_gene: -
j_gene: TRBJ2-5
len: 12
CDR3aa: CASSYLQETQYF
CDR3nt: TGTGCCAGCAGCTACTTACAAGAGACCCAGTACTTC

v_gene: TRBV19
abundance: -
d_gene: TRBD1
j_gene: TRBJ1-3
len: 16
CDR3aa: CASSLPQGAFGNTIYF
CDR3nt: TGTGCCAGTAGTCTTCCACAGGGGGCCTTTGGAAACACCATATATTTT

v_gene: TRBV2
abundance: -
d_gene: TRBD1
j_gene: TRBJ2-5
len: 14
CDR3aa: CASHRDREEETQYF
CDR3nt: TGTGCCAGCCACCGGGACAGGGAAGAAGAGACCCAGTACTTC

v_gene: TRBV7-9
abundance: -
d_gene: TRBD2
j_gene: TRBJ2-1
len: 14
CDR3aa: CASSLLAGGHEQFF
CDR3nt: TGTGCCAGCAGCTTACTAGCGGGGGGGCATGAGCAGTTCTTC

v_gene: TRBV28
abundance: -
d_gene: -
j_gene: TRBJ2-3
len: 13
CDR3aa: CASGALYVDTQYF
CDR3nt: TGTGCCAGCGGTGCCCTATATGTAGATACGCAGTATTTT

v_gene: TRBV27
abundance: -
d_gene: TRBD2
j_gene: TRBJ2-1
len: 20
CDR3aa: CASSLAGLAGGVSSYNEQFF
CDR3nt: TGTGCCAGCAGTTTAGCGGGGCTAGCGGGGGGGGTAAGCTCCTACAATGAGCAGTTCTTC

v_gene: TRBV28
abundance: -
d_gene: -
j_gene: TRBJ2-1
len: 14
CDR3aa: CASSEGGPVNEQFF
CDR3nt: TGTGCCAGCAGCGAGGGAGGCCCCGTAAATGAGCAGTTCTTC

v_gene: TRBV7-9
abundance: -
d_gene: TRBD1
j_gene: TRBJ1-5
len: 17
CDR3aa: CASSLGGGRDRDQPQHF
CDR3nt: TGTGCCAGCAGCTTAGGTGGGGGGCGGGACAGGGACCAGCCCCAGCATTTT

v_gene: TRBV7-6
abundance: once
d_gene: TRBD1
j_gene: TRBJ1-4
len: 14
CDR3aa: CASSARQGTEKLFF
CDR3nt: TGTGCCAGCAGCGCCCGACAGGGAACCGAAAAACTGTTTTTT

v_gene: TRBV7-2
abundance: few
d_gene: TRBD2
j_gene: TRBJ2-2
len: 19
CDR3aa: CASSFIVAGGPRGTGELFF
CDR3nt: TGTGCCAGCAGCTTTATCGTAGCGGGAGGGCCGAGGGGAACCGGGGAGCTGTTTTTT

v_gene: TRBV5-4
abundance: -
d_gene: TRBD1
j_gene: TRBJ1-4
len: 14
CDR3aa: CASSLDRQGGKLFF
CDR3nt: TGTGCCAGCAGCTTGGACCGACAGGGAGGAAAACTGTTTTTT

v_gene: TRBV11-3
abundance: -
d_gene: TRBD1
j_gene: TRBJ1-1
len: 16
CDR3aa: CASSLEGQALNTEAFF
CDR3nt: TGTGCCAGCAGCTTAGAAGGACAGGCGTTAAACACTGAAGCTTTCTTT

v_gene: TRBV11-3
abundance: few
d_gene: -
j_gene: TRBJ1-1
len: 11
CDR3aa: CASQSDTEAFF
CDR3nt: TGTGCCAGCCAGAGCGACACTGAAGCTTTCTTT